Following are 29 T cell receptor beta chains from one sample sequenced in a study of beta chain features in type 1 diabetes. The authors reverse transcribed all of the isolated RNA, so sequencing captured expressed TCRB transcripts. This table comes from immunoSEQ multiplex PCR, and its TCRdb copy is limited to in-frame clones, with some not included. The sample carries 680,000 or so clones, around 15% recorded once. What was sequenced was naive CD4+ T cells from blood. The receptors were sampled from a man aged 18-30 years in good health.

This clone has just a few counts. V and J are TRBV5-1 and TRBJ1-5; D is unresolved. Germline values: CDR1 SGHRS, CDR2 YFSETQ. Trimming took off 1 base at V and 7 bases at J, with 12 bases between the two ends. CDR3 length: 14 residues. CDR3 residues: CASSLSLSGQPQHF. The DNA of the CDR3 is TGCGCCAGCAGCTTGTCATTGAGTGGGCAGCCCCAGCATTTT.

The CDR3 coding sequence is TGTGCCAGCAGCTCCCCCATAGGACAGGGGAACAATCAGCCCCAGCATTTT. It specifies CASSSPIGQGNNQPQHF. The rearrangement joins TRBV7-9 to TRBJ1-5; 9 bases are a match to TRBD1. Germline V gives CDR1 SEHNR, CDR2 FQNEAQ (reference sequence). The CDR3 contains 17 residues. Trimming at V came to 4 bases and at J to 3 bases, leaving 10 bases not matched to a gene. Full variable domain (outside the CDR3, taken from reference TRBV7-9 and TRBJ1-5): DTGVSQNPRHKITKRGQNVTFRCDPISEHNRLYWYRQTLGQGPEFLTYFQNEAQLEKSRLLSDRFSAERPKGSFSTLEIQRTEQGDSAMYLCASSSPIGQGNNQPQHFGDGTRLSIL.

This clone was seen a handful of times. The genes are TRBV29-1 and TRBJ1-1, with D tentatively TRBD1 (6 bases). Trimming took off 7 bases at V and 3 bases at J, with 15 bases between the two ends. The CDR3 spans 13 residues. CDR1 and CDR2 from the germline V gene are SQVTM and ANQGSEA. The chain's CDR3 is CSAKPGQYTEAFF. DNA of the CDR3: TGCAGCGCAAAACCGGGACAATACACTGAAGCTTTCTTT.

This clone was found a few times. The same CDR3 also results from other DNA sequences found in this sample. The V call is TRBV27, the J call TRBJ1-1; D remains ambiguous. The V end was cut by 3 bases, the J end by 0 bases, with 5 bases between. The CDR3 runs to 13 residues. Germline V gene lookup returns CDR1 MNHEY and CDR2 SMNVEV (reference sequence). The CDR3, as DNA: TGTGCCAGCAGTTTTCGAATGAACACTGAAGCTTTCTTT. Its translation is CASSFRMNTEAFF.

In this sample, this clone turned up a few times. CDR3 nucleotides: TGCGCCAGCAGCTCGGATGGGATGGGCTACTACGAGCAGTACTTC. Translation: CASSSDGMGYYEQYF. V usage is TRBV5-1 and J usage is TRBJ2-7, with unresolved D. The CDR3 runs to 15 residues. Looked up from germline, CDR1 is SGHRS and CDR2 is YFSETQ. The V and J ends lost 3 bases and 3 bases respectively, with 16 bases between them.

This clone was observed a few times. This chain joins TRBV29-1 and TRBJ2-6; D gene unclear. The CDR3 has 17 amino acids. Per the germline V gene, CDR1 is SQVTM and CDR2 is ANQGSEA. V lost 2 bases, J lost 0 bases, and 14 bases lay in between. The CDR3 loop reads CSVEKLRGPSGANVLTF. CDR3 nucleotide sequence: TGCAGCGTTGAAAAGTTGAGAGGCCCCTCTGGGGCCAACGTCCTGACTTTC.

In its sample, this clone was seen a few times. This chain links TRBV4-2 with TRBJ1-3, with D unclear. Germline V lookup: CDR1 LGHNA, CDR2 YNFKEQ. CDR3 size: 14 residues. V was cut by 1 base and J by 4 bases, with 8 bases left in between. The CDR3 protein is CASSQVRGGNTIYF. CDR3 bases: TGTGCCAGCAGCCAAGTCCGTGGGGGAAACACCATATATTTT.

V usage is TRBV6-5 and J usage is TRBJ2-3; TRBD2 matches 8 bases. The CDR3 runs to 16 residues. Germline trimming cut 0 bases from V and 4 bases from J; bases unmatched to any gene: 6. The germline gives CDR1 MNHEY, CDR2 SVGAGI. As DNA, the CDR3 is TGTGCCAGCAGTTACTCAGCGGGAGACGCATCAGATACGCAGTATTTT. Translated, it gives CASSYSAGDASDTQYF.

This clone was seen a few times. The CDR3 nucleotides read TGTGCCAGCAGAGGACAGGGGGTCTACAATGAGCAGTTCTTC. Encoded protein: CASRGQGVYNEQFF. This chain connects TRBV5-4 to TRBJ2-1, with 10 bases lining up with TRBD1. CDR1 SGHNT and CDR2 YYREEE come from the germline V gene (reference sequence). V gave up 5 bases and J gave up 3 bases; unmatched junction bases: 2. The CDR3 length is 14 residues.

A few counts support this clone. This sequence joins TRBV5-6 and TRBJ1-2; 7 nucleotides agree with TRBD1. After removal of 1 base from V and 3 bases from J, the junction contained 0 bases not matched to a gene. The CDR3 length is 13 residues. In germline, CDR1 is SGHDT, CDR2 YYEEEE. For the CDR3, the DNA is TGTGCCAGCAGCTTGACAGGGGACTATGGCTACACCTTC. Encoded protein: CASSLTGDYGYTF.

The J gene is TRBJ2-7, the V gene TRBV4-3; 11 nucleotides agree with TRBD1. The germline V gene encodes CDR1 LGHNA and CDR2 YSLEER. The CDR3 spans 15 residues. V gave up 3 bases and J gave up 7 bases; unmatched junction bases: 8. The CDR3: CASSQAGQGAGEQYF. The CDR3 DNA follows: TGCGCCAGCAGCCAGGCAGGACAGGGGGCGGGTGAGCAGTACTTC.

The chain recombines TRBV4-1 with TRBJ1-5; D possibly corresponds to TRBD1 (5 bases). CDR1 MGHRA and CDR2 YSYEKL come from the germline V gene. This CDR3 has 17 amino acids. V was trimmed by 0 bases and J by 1 base, leaving 13 bases between them. The CDR3 region is CASSQDGSTASNQPQHF. CDR3 bases: TGCGCCAGCAGCCAAGATGGTTCGACAGCGAGCAATCAGCCCCAGCATTTT.

The J gene is TRBJ2-7, the V gene TRBV5-1; 10 nucleotides match TRBD1. V shed 5 bases and J 0 bases; nucleotides not matched to a gene: 8. Germline-derived CDR1 and CDR2 are SGHRS and YFSETQ. CDR3 size: 16 residues. The chain's CDR3 is CASSGQGVGSSYEQYF. Here the CDR3 DNA reads TGCGCCAGCAGTGGACAGGGGGTCGGAAGCTCCTACGAGCAGTACTTC. The full variable domain, its missing parts supplied by reference TRBV5-1 and TRBJ2-7, is KAGVTQTPRYLIKTRGQQVTLSCSPISGHRSVSWYQQTPGQGLQFLFEYFSETQRNKGNFPGRFSGRQFSNSRSEMNVSTLELGDSALYLCASSGQGVGSSYEQYFGPGTRLTVT.

This clone was picked up a small number of times. The V gene is TRBV7-9, the J gene TRBJ2-4; a weak D match, TRBD1 (5 bases). V was shortened by 1 base and J by 0 bases, with 16 bases between the two germline ends. The CDR3 runs 18 residues. From germline, CDR1 is SEHNR and CDR2 FQNEAQ (reference sequence). In nucleotides, the CDR3 is TGTGCCAGCAGCTTAGGGGGCCTCAGGGATATAGCCAAAAACATTCAGTACTTC. The encoded protein is CASSLGGLRDIAKNIQYF.

This clone was recorded a few times. This chain joins TRBV30 and TRBJ2-7; possible D gene TRBD1, 5 bases. The V and J ends lost 2 bases and 2 bases respectively, with 13 bases between them. Germline CDR1 and CDR2: GTSNPN and SVGIG (reference sequence). The CDR3 extends over 14 amino acids. As DNA, the CDR3 is TGTGCCTGGAGTCTCGGGCAGGGCACCTACGAGCAGTACTTC. Translation gives CAWSLGQGTYEQYF.

This clone was detected only a few times. V gene TRBV7-9 combines with J gene TRBJ2-3; D uncertain. V was cut by 0 bases and J by 5 bases, with 9 bases left in between. The CDR3 has 14 amino acids. Germline-derived CDR1 and CDR2 are SEHNR and FQNEAQ (reference sequence). This chain's CDR3 is CASSLAGIRDTQYF. DNA of the CDR3: TGTGCCAGCAGCTTAGCGGGGATACGAGATACGCAGTATTTT. Full variable domain (rest looked up from reference TRBV7-9 and TRBJ2-3): DTGVSQNPRHKITKRGQNVTFRCDPISEHNRLYWYRQTLGQGPEFLTYFQNEAQLEKSRLLSDRFSAERPKGSFSTLEIQRTEQGDSAMYLCASSLAGIRDTQYFGPGTRLTVL.

V gene TRBV11-2 combines with J gene TRBJ2-7; TRBD1 matches 9 bases. The ends lost 7 bases at V and 7 bases at J; junction bases unmatched: 11. Germline V gene data show CDR1 as SGHAT and CDR2 as FQNNGV. The CDR3 spans 14 residues. CDR3 residues: CASKPQGASMEQYF. The CDR3 DNA follows: TGTGCCAGCAAACCACAGGGGGCGTCAATGGAGCAGTACTTC.

The rearrangement links TRBV28 to TRBJ2-7; D unclear. The germline CDR1 and CDR2 sequences are MDHEN and SYDVKM. The CDR3 runs 11 residues. The ends were cut back, 6 bases at V and 3 bases at J, with 6 bases in the middle. The CDR3 is CASRFGYEQYF. The CDR3 nucleotides read TGTGCCAGCAGGTTTGGCTACGAGCAGTACTTC. Drawing the rest from reference TRBV28 and TRBJ2-7, the complete variable domain is DVKVTQSSRYLVKRTGEKVFLECVQDMDHENMFWYRQDPGLGLRLIYFSYDVKMKEKGDIPEGYSVSREKKERFSLILESASTNQTSMYLCASRFGYEQYFGPGTRLTVT.

J is TRBJ1-2 and V is TRBV14; D is unclear. The germline V gene has CDR1 SGHDN and CDR2 FVKESK. Trimming stripped 1 base from V and 4 bases from J, with 10 bases between. The CDR3 contains 14 residues. The CDR3 is CASSQVRALYGYTF. As DNA, the CDR3 is TGTGCCAGCAGCCAAGTACGGGCCCTCTATGGCTACACCTTC.

The chain is built from TRBV4-2 and TRBJ2-7, with D perhaps TRBD1 or TRBD2 (6 bases each). This CDR3 is 16 amino acids long. The V end lost 0 bases, the J end lost 1 base, and 13 bases lay between the germline ends. Germline CDR1 is LGHNA and CDR2 is YNFKEQ. The CDR3 bases are TGTGCCAGCAGCCAAGATGGCGGAGGGGGGTCCTACGAGCAGTACTTC. Translated: CASSQDGGGGSYEQYF.

This clone was counted only a few times. This chain joins TRBV9 and TRBJ2-5; D gene ambiguous. CDR3 size: 13 residues. Germline lookup yields CDR1 SGDLS and CDR2 YYNGEE. The V end lost 4 bases, the J end lost 5 bases, and 12 bases lay between the germline ends. CDR3 in amino acids: CASSPPLEETQYF. CDR3 in DNA: TGTGCCAGCAGCCCCCCCCTTGAGGAGACCCAGTACTTC.

This rearrangement joins TRBV7-8 to TRBJ2-7, with D possibly being TRBD1 (5 bases). The CDR3 has 14 residues. Germline assignment: CDR1 SGHVS and CDR2 FQNEAQ. The germline V and J ends were trimmed by 0 bases and 6 bases, with 12 bases remaining between them. CDR3: CASSLAPTRGEQYF. CDR3 sequence (DNA): TGTGCCAGCAGCTTAGCTCCCACAAGGGGCGAGCAGTACTTC.

In its sample, this clone was seen a few times. The chain carries TRBV7-9 and TRBJ2-7; D perhaps matches TRBD2 (5 bases). Germline values: CDR1 SEHNR, CDR2 FQNEAQ (reference sequence). There are 14 residues in the CDR3. V gave up 1 base and J gave up 3 bases, with 10 bases separating them. The CDR3 loop is CASSLVSGDYEQYF. The DNA for the CDR3 is TGTGCCAGCAGCTTAGTAAGCGGTGACTACGAGCAGTACTTC.

The chain is built from TRBV6-5 and TRBJ2-1, with D possibly matching TRBD2 (6 bases). The germline V gene has CDR1 MNHEY and CDR2 SVGAGI. Trimming shortened V by 6 bases and J by 5 bases, and 11 bases separated the two germline ends. CDR3 length: 13 residues. DNA of the CDR3: TGTGCCAGCAGGACTAGGGTGGACAATGAGCAGTTCTTC. This codes for CASRTRVDNEQFF.

Comment on this clone: The sample contains more than one DNA sequence encoding this CDR3. Here the CDR3 DNA reads TGTGCCAGCAGTTTATCGGGCCTATATGGCTACACCTTC. Protein sequence: CASSLSGLYGYTF. The chain recombines TRBV27 with TRBJ1-2; D gene ambiguous. Germline lookup yields CDR1 MNHEY and CDR2 SMNVEV (reference sequence). V gave up 0 bases and J gave up 5 bases, with 7 bases separating them. This CDR3 region has 13 residues.

In its sample, this clone was seen a few times. This chain joins TRBV9 and TRBJ2-2; maybe TRBD2 (5 bases). The V end lost 4 bases, the J end lost 5 bases, and 12 bases lay between the germline ends. The CDR3 sequence is 14 residues long. The germline V gene encodes CDR1 SGDLS and CDR2 YYNGEE. CDR3 sequence: CASSFSTGTGELFF. The CDR3, as DNA: TGTGCCAGCAGCTTCAGTACGGGGACCGGGGAGCTGTTTTTT.

This clone was counted a few times. The gene calls are TRBV7-9 and TRBJ1-2; D perhaps matches TRBD1 (5 bases). CDR1 is SEHNR and CDR2 is FQNEAQ in the germline V gene (reference sequence). V lost 1 base and J 5 bases, leaving 14 bases between the germline ends. The CDR3 loop spans 15 amino acids. CDR3 DNA sequence: TGTGCCAGCAGCTTAGGTACAGGCGACGGGTATGGCTACACCTTC. Its translation: CASSLGTGDGYGYTF.

The rearrangement uses TRBV7-9 and TRBJ2-3; D possibly corresponds to TRBD1 (6 bases). This CDR3 is built from 16 residues. Germline assignment: CDR1 SEHNR and CDR2 FQNEAQ (reference sequence). The V end was cut by 1 base, the J end by 2 bases, with 13 bases between. The CDR3 reads CASSLGVQGYTDTQYF. In DNA form, the CDR3 reads TGTGCCAGCAGCTTAGGGGTGCAGGGGTACACAGATACGCAGTATTTT.

Only a few counts were recorded for this clone. The genes are TRBV9 and TRBJ2-2, with TRBD1 identical over 9 bases. This CDR3 comprises 14 residues. J lost 8 bases, V lost 3 bases, and 5 bases had no gene match. The germline V gene encodes CDR1 SGDLS and CDR2 YYNGEE. The CDR3 bases are TGTGCCAGCAGCGCAGACAGGGGGTCGGGGGAGCTGTTTTTT. Protein sequence: CASSADRGSGELFF.